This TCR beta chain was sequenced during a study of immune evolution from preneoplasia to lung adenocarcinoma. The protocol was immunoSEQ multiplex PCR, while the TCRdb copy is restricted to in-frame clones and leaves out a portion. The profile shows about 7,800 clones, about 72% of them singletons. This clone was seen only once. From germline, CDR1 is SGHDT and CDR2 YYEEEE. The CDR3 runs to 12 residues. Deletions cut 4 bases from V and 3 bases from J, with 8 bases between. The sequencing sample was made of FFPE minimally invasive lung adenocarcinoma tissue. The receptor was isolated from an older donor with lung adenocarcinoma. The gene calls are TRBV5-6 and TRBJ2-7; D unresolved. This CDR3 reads CASSRKVYEQYF. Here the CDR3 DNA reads TGTGCCAGCAGCCGGAAAGTCTACGAGCAGTACTTC.